What follows describes a single T cell receptor (beta chain). The V gene's germline CDR1 is SGHNT and CDR2 YENEEA. This CDR3 region has 14 residues. The entry originates in a study of CXCR3-negative and CXCR3-positive naive CD8 T cells. Via 5' RACE with UMI labels, TRB cDNA libraries were prepared. From the 5' RACE reads, TCRdb lists one entry per CDR3 protein and no DNA. In total, the table holds some 130,000 distinct CDR3 sequences. The source is a human donor in good health. Some clones in this sample may be carry-over from other donors' samples. This sequence joins TRBV11-3 and TRBJ2-5; the TRBD1 assignment by TCRdb is unverifiable without DNA. Sequencing was performed on naive CXCR3- CD8+ T cells from blood. This sample's subset: CD45RO-CCR7+CD27+CD95- naive CD8+ T cells lacking CXCR3 (TNR3-). CDR3 amino acids: CASSQDRGHETQYF. The full variable domain, rest sourced from reference TRBV11-3 and TRBJ2-5, is EAGVVQSPRYKIIEKKQPVAFWCNPISGHNTLYWYLQNLGQGPELLIRYENEEAVDDSQLPKDRFSAERLKGVDSTLKIQPAELGDSAVYLCASSQDRGHETQYFGPGTRLLVL.